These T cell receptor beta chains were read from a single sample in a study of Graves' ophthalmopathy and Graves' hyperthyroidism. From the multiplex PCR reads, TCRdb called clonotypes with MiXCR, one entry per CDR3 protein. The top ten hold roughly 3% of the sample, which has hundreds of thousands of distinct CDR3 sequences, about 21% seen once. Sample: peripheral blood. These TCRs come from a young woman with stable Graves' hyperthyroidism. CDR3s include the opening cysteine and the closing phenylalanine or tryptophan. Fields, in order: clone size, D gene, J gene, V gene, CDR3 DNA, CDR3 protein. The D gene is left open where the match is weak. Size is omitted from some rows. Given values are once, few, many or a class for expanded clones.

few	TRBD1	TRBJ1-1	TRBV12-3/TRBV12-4	TGTGCCAGCAGTTTTGACGACAGGGCCACTGAAGCTTTCTTT	CASSFDDRATEAFF
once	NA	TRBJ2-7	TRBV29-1	TGCAGCGTGAAGGGGGGCTCGTCCTACGAGCAGTACTTC	CSVKGGSSYEQYF
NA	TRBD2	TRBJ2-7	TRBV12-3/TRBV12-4	TGTGCCAGCAGTTCACCCAAGACTAGCGGGGGTACCTACGAGCAGTACTTC	CASSSPKTSGGTYEQYF
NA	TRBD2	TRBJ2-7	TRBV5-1	TGCGCCAGCAGCTCTACTAGCGGGAGGCCCCCCGAGCAGTACTTC	CASSSTSGRPPEQYF
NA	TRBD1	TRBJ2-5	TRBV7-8	TGTGCCAGCAGCGACCAGACAGGGGGACGGGAGACCCAGTACTTC	CASSDQTGGRETQYF
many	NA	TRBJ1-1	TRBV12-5	TGTGCTAGTGGTTTCGGCGACGCTGAAGCTTTCTTT	CASGFGDAEAFF
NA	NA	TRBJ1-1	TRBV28	TGTGCCAGCAGTTCCGGACTACTCATGAACACTGAAGCTTTCTTT	CASSSGLLMNTEAFF
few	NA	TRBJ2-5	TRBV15	TGTGCCACCAGCAGAGATCTCGAAGTCCGGGCCCAAGAGACCAAGTACTTC	CATSRDLEVRAQETKYF
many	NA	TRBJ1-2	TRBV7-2	TGTGCCAGCAGCTCAAAAACCGGGACGAAGGGCTACACCTTC	CASSSKTGTKGYTF
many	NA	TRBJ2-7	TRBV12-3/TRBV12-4	TGTGCCAGCAGCACGGGACATCGGGCCTACGAGCAGTACTTC	CASSTGHRAYEQYF
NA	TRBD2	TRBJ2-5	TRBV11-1	TGTGCCAGCAGCTCCGGGACTAGCGGGAACCAAGAGACCCAGTACTTC	CASSSGTSGNQETQYF
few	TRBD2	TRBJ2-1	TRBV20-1	TGCAGTGCTAGGGAGACCGGGACTAGCGGGCTTGAGAAGTTCTTC	CSARETGTSGLEKFF
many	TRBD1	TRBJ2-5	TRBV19	TGTGCCAGTAGCCCTACACAGGGGTTCCAAGAGACCCAGTACTTC	CASSPTQGFQETQYF
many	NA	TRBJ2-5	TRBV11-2	TGTGCCAGCAGCTTAGCTTCGCGGGCCCCGCGGTCCCAGTACTTC	CASSLASRAPRSQYF
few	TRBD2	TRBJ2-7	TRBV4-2	TGTGCCAGCAGGTCTTCCCGGGAAGCGGGAGTAGTATACGAGCAGTACTTC	CASRSSREAGVVYEQYF
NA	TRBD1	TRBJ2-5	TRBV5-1	TGCGCCAGCAGTGGACAGGGGGTACAAGAGACCCAGTACTTC	CASSGQGVQETQYF
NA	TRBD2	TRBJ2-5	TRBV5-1	TGCGCCAGCAGCTTGGTCCTAGCGGGAGGCTACCAAGAGACCCAGTACTTC	CASSLVLAGGYQETQYF
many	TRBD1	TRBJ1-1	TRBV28	TGTGCCAGCAGTTTATCGGCAGGGGGGGGCACTGAAGCTTTCTTT	CASSLSAGGGTEAFF
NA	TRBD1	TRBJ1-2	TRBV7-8	TGTGCCAGCAGCGCCCGGGACAGGCCCGAGGGAAACTATGGCTACACCTTC	CASSARDRPEGNYGYTF
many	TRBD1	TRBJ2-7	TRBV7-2	TGTGCCAGCAGCTTAGCTTCTTACAGGGGGCCGACCTACGAGCAGTACTTC	CASSLASYRGPTYEQYF
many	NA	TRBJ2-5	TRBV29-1	TGCAGCGCAGCCGAAGGCGGCCAAGAGACCCAGTACTTC	CSAAEGGQETQYF
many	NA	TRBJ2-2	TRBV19	TGTGCCAGTAGTATGGACGCAACAGAGTTCACCGGGGAGCTGTTTTTT	CASSMDATEFTGELFF
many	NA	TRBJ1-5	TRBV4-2	TGTGCCAGCAGCCGCGGGAGCACAACGGCTAGCAATCAGCCCCAGCATTTT	CASSRGSTTASNQPQHF
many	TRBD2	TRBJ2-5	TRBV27	TGTGCCAGCAGTTCGACTAGCGGGAGGACGGAGACCCAGTACTTC	CASSSTSGRTETQYF
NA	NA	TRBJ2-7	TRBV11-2	TGTGCCAGCAGCTTAGCTCGACTCAGCTCCTACGATCAGTACTTC	CASSLARLSSYDQYF
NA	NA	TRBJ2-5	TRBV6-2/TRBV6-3	TGTGCCAGCAGTTATCCTCTCTCGGTCCAAGAGACCCAGTACTTC	CASSYPLSVQETQYF
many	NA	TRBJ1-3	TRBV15	TGTGCCACCAGCAGAGATTGGGGGGAAGGAAACACCATATATTTT	CATSRDWGEGNTIYF
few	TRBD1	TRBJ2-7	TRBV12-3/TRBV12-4	TGTGCCAGCAGCATAGGACAGGGGTGGAACGAGCAGTACTTC	CASSIGQGWNEQYF
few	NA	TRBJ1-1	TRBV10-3	TGTGCCATCAGTGATTCAGGGGTCAACACTGAAGCTTTCTTT	CAISDSGVNTEAFF